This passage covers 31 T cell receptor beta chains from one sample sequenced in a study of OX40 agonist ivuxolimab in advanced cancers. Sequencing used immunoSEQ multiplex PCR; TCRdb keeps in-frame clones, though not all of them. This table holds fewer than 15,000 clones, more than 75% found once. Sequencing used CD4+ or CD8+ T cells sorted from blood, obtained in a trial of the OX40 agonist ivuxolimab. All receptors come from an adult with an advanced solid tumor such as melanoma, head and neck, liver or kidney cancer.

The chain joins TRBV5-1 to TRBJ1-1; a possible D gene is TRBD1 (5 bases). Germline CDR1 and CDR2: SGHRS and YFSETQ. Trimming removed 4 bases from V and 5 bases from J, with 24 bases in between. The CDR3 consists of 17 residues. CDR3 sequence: CASSPLPPGPKGTEAFF. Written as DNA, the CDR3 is TGCGCCAGCAGCCCATTACCCCCGGGGCCCAAGGGTACTGAAGCTTTCTTT.

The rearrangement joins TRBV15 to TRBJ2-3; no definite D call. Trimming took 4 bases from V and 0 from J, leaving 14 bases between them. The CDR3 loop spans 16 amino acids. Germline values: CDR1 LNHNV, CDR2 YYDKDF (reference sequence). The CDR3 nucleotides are TGTGCCACCAGCACTGATCTGCTCTCTAGCACAGATACGCAGTATTTT. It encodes CATSTDLLSSTDTQYF. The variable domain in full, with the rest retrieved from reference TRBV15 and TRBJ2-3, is DAMVIQNPRYQVTQFGKPVTLSCSQTLNHNVMYWYQQKSSQAPKLLFHYYDKDFNNEADTPDNFQSRRPNTSFCFLDIRSPGLGDTAMYLCATSTDLLSSTDTQYFGPGTRLTVL.

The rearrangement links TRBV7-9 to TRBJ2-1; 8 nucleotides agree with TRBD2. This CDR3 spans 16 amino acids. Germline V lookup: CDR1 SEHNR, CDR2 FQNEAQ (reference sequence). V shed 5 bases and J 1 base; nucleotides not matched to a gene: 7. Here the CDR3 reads CASSTLTSESYNEQFF. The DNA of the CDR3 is TGTGCCAGCAGCACTTTGACTAGCGAATCCTACAATGAGCAGTTCTTC.

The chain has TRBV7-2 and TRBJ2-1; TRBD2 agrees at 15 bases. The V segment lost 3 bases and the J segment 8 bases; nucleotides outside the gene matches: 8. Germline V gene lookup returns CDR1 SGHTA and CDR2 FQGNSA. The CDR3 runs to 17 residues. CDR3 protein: CASSFGLAGGPGDEQFF. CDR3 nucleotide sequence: TGTGCCAGCAGCTTTGGACTAGCGGGAGGGCCGGGGGATGAGCAGTTCTTC.

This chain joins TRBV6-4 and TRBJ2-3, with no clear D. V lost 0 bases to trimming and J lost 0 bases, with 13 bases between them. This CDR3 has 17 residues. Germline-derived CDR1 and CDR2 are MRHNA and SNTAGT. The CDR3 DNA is TGTGCCAGCAGTGACTCTACAGAGTCTTCTAGCACAGATACGCAGTATTTT. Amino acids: CASSDSTESSSTDTQYF.

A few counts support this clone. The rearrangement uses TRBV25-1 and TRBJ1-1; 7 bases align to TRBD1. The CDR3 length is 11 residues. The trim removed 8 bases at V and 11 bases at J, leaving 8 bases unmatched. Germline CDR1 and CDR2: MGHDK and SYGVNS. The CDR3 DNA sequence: TGTGCCAGCTCGACAGGGAGGAGTGCTTTCTTT. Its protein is CASSTGRSAFF. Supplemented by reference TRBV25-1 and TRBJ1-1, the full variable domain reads EADIYQTPRYLVIGTGKKITLECSQTMGHDKMYWYQQDPGMELHLIHYSYGVNSTEKGDLSSESTVSRIRTEHFPLTLESARPSHTSQYLCASSTGRSAFFGQGTRLTVV.

This CDR3 reads CAWSVFVTSGSYEQFF. The CDR3 coding sequence is TGTGCCTGGAGTGTATTTGTGACTAGCGGGAGCTATGAGCAGTTCTTC. The chain has TRBV30 and TRBJ2-1; 12 nucleotides align to TRBD2. From germline, CDR1 is GTSNPN and CDR2 SVGIG (reference sequence). V was clipped by 0 bases and J by 8 bases; unmatched bases: 8. The CDR3 contains 16 residues.

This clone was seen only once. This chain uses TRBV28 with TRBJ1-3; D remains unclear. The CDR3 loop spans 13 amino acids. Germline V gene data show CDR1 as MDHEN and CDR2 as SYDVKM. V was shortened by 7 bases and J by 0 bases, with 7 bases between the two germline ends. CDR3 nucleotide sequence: TGTGCCAGCACTCTTCACTCTGGAAACACCATATATTTT. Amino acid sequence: CASTLHSGNTIYF.

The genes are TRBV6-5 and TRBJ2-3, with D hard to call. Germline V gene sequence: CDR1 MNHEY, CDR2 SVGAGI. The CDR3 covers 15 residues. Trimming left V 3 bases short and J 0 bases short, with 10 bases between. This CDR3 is CASSYGVASTDTQYF. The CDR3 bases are TGTGCCAGCAGTTATGGGGTGGCTAGCACAGATACGCAGTATTTT.

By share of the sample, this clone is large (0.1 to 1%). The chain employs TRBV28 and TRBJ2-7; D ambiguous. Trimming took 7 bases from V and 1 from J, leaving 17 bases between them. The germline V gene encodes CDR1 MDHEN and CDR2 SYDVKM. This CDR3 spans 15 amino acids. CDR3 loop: CASNPLGYASYEQYF. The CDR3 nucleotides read TGTGCCAGCAACCCCCTCGGGTACGCATCCTACGAGCAGTACTTC.

The CDR3: CASSRRGGYHEQYF. As DNA, the CDR3 is TGTGCCAGCAGCCGGCGGGGGGGGTATCACGAGCAGTACTTC. The J gene is TRBJ2-7, the V gene TRBV11-1, with TRBD2 identical over 9 bases. Germline V gives CDR1 SGHAT, CDR2 FQDESV (reference sequence). V gave up 5 bases and J gave up 5 bases; unmatched junction bases: 7. The CDR3 loop spans 14 amino acids.

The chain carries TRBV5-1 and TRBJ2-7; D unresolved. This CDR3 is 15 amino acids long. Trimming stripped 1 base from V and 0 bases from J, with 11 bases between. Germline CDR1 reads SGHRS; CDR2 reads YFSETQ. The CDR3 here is CASSLSASISYEQYF. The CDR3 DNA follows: TGCGCCAGCAGCTTGTCAGCCTCGATCTCCTACGAGCAGTACTTC.

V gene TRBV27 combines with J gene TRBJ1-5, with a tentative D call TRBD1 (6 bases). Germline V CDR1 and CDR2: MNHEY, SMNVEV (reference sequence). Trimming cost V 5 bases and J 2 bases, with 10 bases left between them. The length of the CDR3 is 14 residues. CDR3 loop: CASSPGGGNQPQHF. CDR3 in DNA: TGTGCCAGCAGTCCCGGGGGCGGCAATCAGCCCCAGCATTTT.

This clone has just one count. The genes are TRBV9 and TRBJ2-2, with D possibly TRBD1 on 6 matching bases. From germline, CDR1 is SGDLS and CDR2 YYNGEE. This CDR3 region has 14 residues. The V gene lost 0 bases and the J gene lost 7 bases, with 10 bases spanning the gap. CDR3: CASSVVAGVGELFF. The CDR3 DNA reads TGTGCCAGCAGCGTAGTAGCAGGGGTCGGGGAGCTGTTTTTT.

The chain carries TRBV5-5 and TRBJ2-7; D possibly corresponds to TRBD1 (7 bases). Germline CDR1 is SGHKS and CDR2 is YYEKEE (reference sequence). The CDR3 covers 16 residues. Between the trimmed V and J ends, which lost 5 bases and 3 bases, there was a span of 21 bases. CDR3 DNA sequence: TGTGCCAGCAGTTCTGACGCAGGGGGGCTTTACTACGAGCAGTACTTC. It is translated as CASSSDAGGLYYEQYF.

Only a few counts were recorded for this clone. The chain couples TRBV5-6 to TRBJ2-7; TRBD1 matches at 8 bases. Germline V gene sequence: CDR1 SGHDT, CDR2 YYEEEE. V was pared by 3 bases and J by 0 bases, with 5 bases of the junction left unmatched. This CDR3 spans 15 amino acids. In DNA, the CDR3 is TGTGCCAGCAGCTGGTGGGACAGGAGCTCCTACGAGCAGTACTTC. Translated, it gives CASSWWDRSSYEQYF.

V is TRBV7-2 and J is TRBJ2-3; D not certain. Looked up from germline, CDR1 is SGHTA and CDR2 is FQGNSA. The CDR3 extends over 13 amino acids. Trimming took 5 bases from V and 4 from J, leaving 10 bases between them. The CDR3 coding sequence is TGTGCCAGCAGCCTTGTTGGGTCAGATACGCAGTATTTT. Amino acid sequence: CASSLVGSDTQYF.

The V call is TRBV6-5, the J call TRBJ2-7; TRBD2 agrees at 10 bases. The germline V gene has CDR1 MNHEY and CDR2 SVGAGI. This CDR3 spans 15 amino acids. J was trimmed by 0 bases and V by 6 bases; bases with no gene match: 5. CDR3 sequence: CASSLTSGASYEQYF. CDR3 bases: TGTGCCAGCAGCTTAACTAGCGGGGCCTCCTACGAGCAGTACTTC.

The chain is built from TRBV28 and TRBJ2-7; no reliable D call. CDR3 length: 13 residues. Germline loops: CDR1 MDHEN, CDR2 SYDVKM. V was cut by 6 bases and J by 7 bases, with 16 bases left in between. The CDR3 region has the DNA TGTGCCAGCAGCTCGGGCATAGCTCTGGAGCAGTACTTC. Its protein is CASSSGIALEQYF.

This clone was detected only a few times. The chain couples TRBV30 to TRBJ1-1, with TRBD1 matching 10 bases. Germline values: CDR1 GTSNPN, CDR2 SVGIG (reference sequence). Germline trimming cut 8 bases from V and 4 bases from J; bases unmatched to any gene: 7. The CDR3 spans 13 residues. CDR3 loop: CAGAGTGATEAFF. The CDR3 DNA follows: TGTGCCGGAGCCGGGACAGGGGCCACTGAAGCTTTCTTT.

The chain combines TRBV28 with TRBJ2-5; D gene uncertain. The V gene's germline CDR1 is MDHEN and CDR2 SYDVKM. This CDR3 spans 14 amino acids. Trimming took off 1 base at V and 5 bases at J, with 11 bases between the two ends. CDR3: CASSLLLSRETQYF. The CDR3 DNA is TGTGCCAGCAGTTTATTGCTCTCGAGGGAGACCCAGTACTTC.

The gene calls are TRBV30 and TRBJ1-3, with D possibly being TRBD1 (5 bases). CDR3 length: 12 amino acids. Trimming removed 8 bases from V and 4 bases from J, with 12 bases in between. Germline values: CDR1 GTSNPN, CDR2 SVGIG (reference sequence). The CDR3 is CAVQAVGNTIYF. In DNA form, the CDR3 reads TGTGCCGTACAGGCGGTAGGAAACACCATATATTTT. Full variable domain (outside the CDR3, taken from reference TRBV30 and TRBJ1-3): SQTIHQWPATLVQPVGSPLSLECTVEGTSNPNLYWYRQAAGRGLQLLFYSVGIGQISSEVPQNLSASRPQDRQFILSSKKLLLSDSGFYLCAVQAVGNTIYFGEGSWLTVV.

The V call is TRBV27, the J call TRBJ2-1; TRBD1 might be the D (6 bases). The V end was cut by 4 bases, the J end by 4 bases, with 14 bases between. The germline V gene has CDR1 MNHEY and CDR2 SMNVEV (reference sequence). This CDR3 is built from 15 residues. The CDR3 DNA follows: TGTGCCAGCAGTTCCTCAGGGGTACAATACAATGAGCAGTTCTTC. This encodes CASSSSGVQYNEQFF.

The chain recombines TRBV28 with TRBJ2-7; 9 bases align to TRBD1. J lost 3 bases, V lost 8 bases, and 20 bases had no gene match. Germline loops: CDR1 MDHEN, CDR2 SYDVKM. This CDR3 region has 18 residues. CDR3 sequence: CASLGGSGGTGLYYEQYF. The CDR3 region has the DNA TGTGCCAGCCTGGGAGGTTCAGGGGGGACAGGGCTATACTACGAGCAGTACTTC.

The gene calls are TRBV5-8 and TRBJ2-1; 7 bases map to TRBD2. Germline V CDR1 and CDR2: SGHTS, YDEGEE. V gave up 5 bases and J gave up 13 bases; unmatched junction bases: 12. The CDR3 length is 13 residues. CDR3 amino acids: CASSFRDYSSQFF. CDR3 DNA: TGTGCCAGCAGTTTCCGGGACTATTCATCCCAGTTCTTC.

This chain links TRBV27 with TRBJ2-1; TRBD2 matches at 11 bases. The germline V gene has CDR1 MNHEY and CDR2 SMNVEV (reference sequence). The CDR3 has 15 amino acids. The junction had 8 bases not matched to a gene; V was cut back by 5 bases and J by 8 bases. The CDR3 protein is CASSATSGSIYEQFF. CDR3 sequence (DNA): TGTGCCAGCAGTGCCACTAGCGGGAGTATCTATGAGCAGTTCTTC.

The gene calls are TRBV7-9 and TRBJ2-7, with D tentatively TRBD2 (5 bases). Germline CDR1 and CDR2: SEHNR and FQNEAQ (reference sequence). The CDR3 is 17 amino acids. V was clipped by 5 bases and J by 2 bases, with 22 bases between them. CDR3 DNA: TGTGCCAGCAGCCCACCACGGCCGGGAAACAAACCCTACGAGCAGTACTTC. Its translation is CASSPPRPGNKPYEQYF. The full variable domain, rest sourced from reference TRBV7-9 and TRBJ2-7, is DTGVSQNPRHKITKRGQNVTFRCDPISEHNRLYWYRQTLGQGPEFLTYFQNEAQLEKSRLLSDRFSAERPKGSFSTLEIQRTEQGDSAMYLCASSPPRPGNKPYEQYFGPGTRLTVT.

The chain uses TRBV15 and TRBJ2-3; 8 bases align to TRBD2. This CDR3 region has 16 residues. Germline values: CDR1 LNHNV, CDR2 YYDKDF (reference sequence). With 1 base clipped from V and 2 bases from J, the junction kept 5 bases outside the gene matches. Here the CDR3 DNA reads TGTGCCACCAGCAGAGTAGCGGGAACCTTCACAGATACGCAGTATTTT. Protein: CATSRVAGTFTDTQYF.

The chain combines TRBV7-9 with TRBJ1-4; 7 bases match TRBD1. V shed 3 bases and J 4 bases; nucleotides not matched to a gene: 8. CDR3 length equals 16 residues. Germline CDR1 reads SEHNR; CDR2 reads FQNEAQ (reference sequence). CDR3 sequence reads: CASSFEQGPYNEKLFF. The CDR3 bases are TGTGCCAGCAGCTTTGAACAGGGGCCTTATAATGAAAAACTGTTTTTT.

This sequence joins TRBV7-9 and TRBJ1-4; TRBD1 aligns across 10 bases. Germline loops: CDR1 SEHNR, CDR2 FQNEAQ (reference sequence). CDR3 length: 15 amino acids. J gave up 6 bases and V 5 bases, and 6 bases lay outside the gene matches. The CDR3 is CASSPLTGGDEKLFF. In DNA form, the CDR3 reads TGTGCCAGCAGCCCGCTGACAGGGGGCGATGAAAAACTGTTTTTT.

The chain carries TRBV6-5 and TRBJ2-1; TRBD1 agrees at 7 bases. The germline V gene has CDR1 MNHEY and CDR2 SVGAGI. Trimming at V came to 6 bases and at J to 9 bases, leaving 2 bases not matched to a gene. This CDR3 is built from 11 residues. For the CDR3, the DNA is TGTGCCAGCAGCAACAGGGGTGAGCAGTTCTTC. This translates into CASSNRGEQFF.